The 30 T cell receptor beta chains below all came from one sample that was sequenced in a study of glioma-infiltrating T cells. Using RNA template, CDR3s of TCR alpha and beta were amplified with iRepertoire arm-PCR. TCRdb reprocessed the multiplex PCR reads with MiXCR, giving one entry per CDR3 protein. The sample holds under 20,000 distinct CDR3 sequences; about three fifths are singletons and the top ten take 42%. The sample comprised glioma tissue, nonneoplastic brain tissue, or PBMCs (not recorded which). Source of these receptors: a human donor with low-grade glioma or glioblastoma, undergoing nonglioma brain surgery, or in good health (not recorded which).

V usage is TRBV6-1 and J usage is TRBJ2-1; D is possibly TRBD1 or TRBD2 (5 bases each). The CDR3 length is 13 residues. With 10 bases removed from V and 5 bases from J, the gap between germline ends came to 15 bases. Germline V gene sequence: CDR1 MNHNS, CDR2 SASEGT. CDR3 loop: CAITGQNNNEQFF. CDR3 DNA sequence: TGTGCCATCACGGGGCAGAACAACAATGAGCAGTTCTTC.

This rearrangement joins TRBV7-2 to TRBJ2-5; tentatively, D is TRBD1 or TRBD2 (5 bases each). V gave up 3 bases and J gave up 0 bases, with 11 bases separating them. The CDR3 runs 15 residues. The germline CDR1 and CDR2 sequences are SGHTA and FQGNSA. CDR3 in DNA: TGTGCCAGCAGCTTTGGGGGAAGGAACCAAGAGACCCAGTACTTC. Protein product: CASSFGGRNQETQYF.

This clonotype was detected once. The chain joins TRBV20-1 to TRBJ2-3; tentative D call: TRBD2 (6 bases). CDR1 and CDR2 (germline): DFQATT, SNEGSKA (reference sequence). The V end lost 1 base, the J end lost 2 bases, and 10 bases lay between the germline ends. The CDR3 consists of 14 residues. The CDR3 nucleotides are TGCAGTGCTAGAGCCGGGGGATACACAGATACGCAGTATTTT. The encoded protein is CSARAGGYTDTQYF.

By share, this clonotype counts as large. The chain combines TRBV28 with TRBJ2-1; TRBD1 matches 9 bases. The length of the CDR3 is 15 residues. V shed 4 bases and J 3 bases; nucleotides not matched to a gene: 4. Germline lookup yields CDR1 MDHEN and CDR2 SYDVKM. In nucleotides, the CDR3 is TGTGCCAGCAGTTCCCCGGGACAGGGCTACAATGAGCAGTTCTTC. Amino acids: CASSSPGQGYNEQFF.

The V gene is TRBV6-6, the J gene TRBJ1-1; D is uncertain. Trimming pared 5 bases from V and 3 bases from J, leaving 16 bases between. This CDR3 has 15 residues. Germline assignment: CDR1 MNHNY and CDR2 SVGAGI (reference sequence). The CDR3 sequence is CASSPRGRMYTEAFF. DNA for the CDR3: TGTGCCAGCAGTCCCCGTGGCCGCATGTACACTGAAGCTTTCTTT.

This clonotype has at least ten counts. CDR3 sequence: CASSLGWVDTQYF. The CDR3 DNA follows: TGTGCCAGCAGCTTAGGATGGGTGGATACGCAGTATTTT. The chain joins TRBV7-6 to TRBJ2-3; D is undetermined. Trimming pared 1 base from V and 6 bases from J, leaving 8 bases between. The V gene's germline CDR1 is SGHVS and CDR2 FNYEAQ. The CDR3 loop spans 13 amino acids. Complete variable domain (other parts from reference TRBV7-6 and TRBJ2-3): GAGVSQSPRYKVTKRGQDVALRCDPISGHVSLYWYRQALGQGPEFLTYFNYEAQQDKSGLPNDRFSAERPEGSISTLTIQRTEQRDSAMYRCASSLGWVDTQYFGPGTRLTVL.

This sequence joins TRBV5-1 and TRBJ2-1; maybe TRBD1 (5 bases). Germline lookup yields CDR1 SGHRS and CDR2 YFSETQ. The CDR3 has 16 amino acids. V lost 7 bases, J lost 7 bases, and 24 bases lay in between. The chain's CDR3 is CASGSEFTGFRNEQFF. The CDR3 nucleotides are TGCGCCAGCGGCTCAGAGTTTACAGGTTTTCGGAATGAGCAGTTCTTC.

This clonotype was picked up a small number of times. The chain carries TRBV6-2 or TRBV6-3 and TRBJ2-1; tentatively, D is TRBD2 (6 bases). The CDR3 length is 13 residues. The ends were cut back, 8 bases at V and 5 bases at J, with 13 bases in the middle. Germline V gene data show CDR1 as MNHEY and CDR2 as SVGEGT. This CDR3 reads CASRAGSNNEQFF. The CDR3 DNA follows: TGTGCCAGCCGGGCGGGGTCCAACAATGAGCAGTTCTTC.

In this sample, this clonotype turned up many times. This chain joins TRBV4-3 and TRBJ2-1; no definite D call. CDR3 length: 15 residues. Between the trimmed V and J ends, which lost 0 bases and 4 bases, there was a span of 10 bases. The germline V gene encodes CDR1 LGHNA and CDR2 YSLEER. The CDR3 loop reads CASSQDRQNYNEQFF. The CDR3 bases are TGCGCCAGCAGCCAAGATCGTCAGAATTACAATGAGCAGTTCTTC.

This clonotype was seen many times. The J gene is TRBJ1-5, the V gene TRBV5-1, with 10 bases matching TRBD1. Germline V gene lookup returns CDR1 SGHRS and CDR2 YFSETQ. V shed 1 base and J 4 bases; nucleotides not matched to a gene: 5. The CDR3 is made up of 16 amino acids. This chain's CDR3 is CASSLNPGQGNQPQHF. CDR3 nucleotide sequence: TGCGCCAGCAGCTTGAACCCGGGACAGGGGAATCAGCCCCAGCATTTT.

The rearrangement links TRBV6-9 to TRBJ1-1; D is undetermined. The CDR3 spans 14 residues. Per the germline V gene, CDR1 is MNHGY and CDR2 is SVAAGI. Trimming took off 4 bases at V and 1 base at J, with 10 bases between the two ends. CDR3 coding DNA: TGTGCCAGCAGTTTGGGCGGTCCGAACACTGAAGCTTTCTTT. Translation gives CASSLGGPNTEAFF.

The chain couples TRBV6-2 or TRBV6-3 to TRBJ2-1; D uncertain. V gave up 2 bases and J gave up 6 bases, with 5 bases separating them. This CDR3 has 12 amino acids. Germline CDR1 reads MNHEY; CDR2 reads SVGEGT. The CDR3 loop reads CASSYATNEQFF. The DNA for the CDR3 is TGTGCCAGCAGTTACGCGACCAATGAGCAGTTCTTC.

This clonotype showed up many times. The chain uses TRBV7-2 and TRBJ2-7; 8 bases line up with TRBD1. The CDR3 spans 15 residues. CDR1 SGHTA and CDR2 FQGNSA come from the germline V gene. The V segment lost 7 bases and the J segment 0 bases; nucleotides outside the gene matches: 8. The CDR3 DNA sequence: TGTGCCAGCATGGCACAGGGGGTAAGCTCCTACGAGCAGTACTTC. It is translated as CASMAQGVSSYEQYF.

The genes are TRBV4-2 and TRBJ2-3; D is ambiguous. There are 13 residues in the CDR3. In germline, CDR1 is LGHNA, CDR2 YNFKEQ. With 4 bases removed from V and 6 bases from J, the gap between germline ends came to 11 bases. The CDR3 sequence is CASSLRPGDTQYF. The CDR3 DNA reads TGTGCCAGCAGCCTAAGGCCTGGCGATACGCAGTATTTT.

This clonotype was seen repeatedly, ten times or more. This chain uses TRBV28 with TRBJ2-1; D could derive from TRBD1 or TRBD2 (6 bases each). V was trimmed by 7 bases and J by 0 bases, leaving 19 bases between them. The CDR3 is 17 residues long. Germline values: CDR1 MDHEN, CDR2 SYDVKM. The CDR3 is CASTTPGGGRSYNEQFF. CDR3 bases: TGTGCCAGCACCACCCCCGGGGGCGGGCGCTCCTACAATGAGCAGTTCTTC.

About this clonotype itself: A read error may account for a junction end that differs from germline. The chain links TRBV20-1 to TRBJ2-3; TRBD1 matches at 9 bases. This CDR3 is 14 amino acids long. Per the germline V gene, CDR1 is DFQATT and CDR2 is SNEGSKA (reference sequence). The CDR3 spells CSARPRTGADTRYF. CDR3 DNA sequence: TGCAGTGCTAGACCTAGGACAGGGGCCGATACGCGGTATTTT.

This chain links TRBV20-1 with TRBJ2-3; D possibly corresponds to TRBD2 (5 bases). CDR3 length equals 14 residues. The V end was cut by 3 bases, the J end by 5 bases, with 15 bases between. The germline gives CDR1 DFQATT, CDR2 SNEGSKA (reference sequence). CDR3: CSASGLPGEDTQYF. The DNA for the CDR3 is TGCAGTGCTAGTGGCCTTCCCGGGGAAGATACGCAGTATTTT.

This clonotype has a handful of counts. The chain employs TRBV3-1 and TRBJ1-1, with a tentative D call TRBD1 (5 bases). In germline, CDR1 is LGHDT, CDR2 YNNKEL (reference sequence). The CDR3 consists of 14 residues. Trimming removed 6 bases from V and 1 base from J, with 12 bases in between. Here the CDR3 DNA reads TGTGCCAGCAGTCGGATGAGGGGGAACACTGAAGCTTTCTTT. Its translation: CASSRMRGNTEAFF.

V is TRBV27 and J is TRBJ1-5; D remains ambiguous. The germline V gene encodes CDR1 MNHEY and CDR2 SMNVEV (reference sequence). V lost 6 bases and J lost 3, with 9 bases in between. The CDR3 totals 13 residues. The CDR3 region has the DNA TGTGCCAGCAGCCCGAGATTCAATCAGCCCCAGCATTTT. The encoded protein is CASSPRFNQPQHF.

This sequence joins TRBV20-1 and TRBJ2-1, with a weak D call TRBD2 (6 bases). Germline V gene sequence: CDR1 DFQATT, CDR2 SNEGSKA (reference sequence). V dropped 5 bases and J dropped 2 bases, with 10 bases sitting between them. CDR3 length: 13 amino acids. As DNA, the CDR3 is TGCAGTGCTGGGACTGCTGCCTACAATGAGCAGTTCTTC. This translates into CSAGTAAYNEQFF.

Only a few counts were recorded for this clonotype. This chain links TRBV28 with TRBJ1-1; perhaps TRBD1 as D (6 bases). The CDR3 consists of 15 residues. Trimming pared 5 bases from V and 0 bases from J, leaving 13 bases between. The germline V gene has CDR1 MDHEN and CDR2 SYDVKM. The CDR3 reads CASSPLGTLNTEAFF. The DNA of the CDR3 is TGTGCCAGCAGTCCCTTGGGGACATTGAACACTGAAGCTTTCTTT.

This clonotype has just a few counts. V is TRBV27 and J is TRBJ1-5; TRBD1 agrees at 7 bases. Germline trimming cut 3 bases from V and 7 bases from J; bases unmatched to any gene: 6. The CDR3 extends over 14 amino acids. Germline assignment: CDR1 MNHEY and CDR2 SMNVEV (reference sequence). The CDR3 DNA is TGTGCCAGCAGTTTTGGCAGGGGGGGACAGCCCCAGCATTTT. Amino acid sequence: CASSFGRGGQPQHF.

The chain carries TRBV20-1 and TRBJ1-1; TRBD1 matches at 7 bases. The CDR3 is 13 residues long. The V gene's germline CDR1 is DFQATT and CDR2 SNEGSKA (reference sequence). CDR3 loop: CRTGRLRHTEAFF. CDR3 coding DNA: TGCAGGACAGGGCGCCTCCGCCACACTGAAGCTTTCTTT.

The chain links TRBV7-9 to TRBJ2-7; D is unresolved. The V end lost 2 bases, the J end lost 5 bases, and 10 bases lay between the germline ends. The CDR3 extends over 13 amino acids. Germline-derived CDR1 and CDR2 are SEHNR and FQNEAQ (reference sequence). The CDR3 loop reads CASSLKQSHEQYF. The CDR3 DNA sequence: TGTGCCAGCAGCTTAAAACAGTCCCACGAGCAGTACTTC.

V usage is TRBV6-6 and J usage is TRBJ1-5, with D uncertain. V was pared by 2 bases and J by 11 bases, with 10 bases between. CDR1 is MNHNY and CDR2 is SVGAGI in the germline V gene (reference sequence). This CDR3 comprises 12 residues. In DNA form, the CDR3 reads TGTGCCAGCAGTTACCCTCCGGAATCCCAGCATTTT. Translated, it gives CASSYPPESQHF.

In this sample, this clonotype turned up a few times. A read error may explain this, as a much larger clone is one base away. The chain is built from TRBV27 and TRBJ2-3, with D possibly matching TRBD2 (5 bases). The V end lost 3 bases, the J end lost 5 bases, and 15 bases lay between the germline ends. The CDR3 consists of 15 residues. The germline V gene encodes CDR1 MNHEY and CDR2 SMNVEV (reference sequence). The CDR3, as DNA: TGTGCCAGCAGTTTGGCTTCGGGGTCGGGAGATACGCAGTATTTT. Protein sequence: CASSLASGSGDTQYF.

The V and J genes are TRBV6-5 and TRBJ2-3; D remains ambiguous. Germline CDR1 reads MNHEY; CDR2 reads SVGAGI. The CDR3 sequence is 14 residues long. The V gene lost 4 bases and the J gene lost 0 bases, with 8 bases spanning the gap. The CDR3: CASSLTISTDTQYF. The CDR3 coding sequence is TGTGCCAGCAGTTTAACTATAAGCACAGATACGCAGTATTTT.

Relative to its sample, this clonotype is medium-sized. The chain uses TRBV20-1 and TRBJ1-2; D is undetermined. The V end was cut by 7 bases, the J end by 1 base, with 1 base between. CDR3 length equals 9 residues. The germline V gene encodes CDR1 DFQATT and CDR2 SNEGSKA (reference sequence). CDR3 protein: CSVNYGYTF. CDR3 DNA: TGCAGTGTTAACTATGGCTACACCTTC.

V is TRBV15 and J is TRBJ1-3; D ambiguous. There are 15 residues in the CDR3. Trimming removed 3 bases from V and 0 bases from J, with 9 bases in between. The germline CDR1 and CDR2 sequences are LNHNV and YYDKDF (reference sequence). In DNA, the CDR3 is TGTGCCACCAGCAGTGACGGAATCTCTGGAAACACCATATATTTT. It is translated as CATSSDGISGNTIYF.

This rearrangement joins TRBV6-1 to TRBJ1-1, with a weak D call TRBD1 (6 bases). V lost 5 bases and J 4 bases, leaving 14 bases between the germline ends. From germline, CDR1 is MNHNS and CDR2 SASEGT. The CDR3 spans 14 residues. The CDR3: CASSIRGRTTEAFF. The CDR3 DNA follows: TGTGCCAGCAGTATCAGGGGAAGGACCACTGAAGCTTTCTTT.